This is a list of T cell receptor beta chains from one sample in a study of graft-versus-host responses after intestinal transplantation. Libraries were prepared by immunoSEQ multiplex PCR; TCRdb keeps only in-frame clonotypes and omits some of them. The repertoire holds approximately 89,000 clones, approximately 90% seen once, with roughly 0.17% in the top ten. Their antigens are not known. Sequences were derived from unstimulated CD4+ T cells sorted from spleen or lymph node cells, sampled before intestinal transplant. The receptors originated from a human donor who received an intestinal transplant. Both conserved end residues are part of each CDR3. The D gene is left open where the match is weak. For some rows the clone size is stated as once, few or many, or as a class when expanded; others skip it.

clone_size | j_call | d_call | v_call | cdr3_aa | cdr3_nt
- | TRBJ1-2 | - | TRBV30 | CAWSSLGYGYTF | TGTGCCTGGAGTTCTCTCGGCTATGGCTACACCTTC
- | TRBJ2-4 | TRBD2 | TRBV30 | CAARTSGGLSGIQYF | TGTGCCGCCAGAACTAGCGGGGGCCTTTCCGGCATTCAGTACTTC
- | TRBJ1-2 | TRBD1 | TRBV2 | CARSDRVRDYGYTF | TGTGCCAGGTCCGACAGGGTCCGGGACTATGGCTACACCTTC
- | TRBJ1-5 | - | TRBV29-1 | CSAQAGNQPQHF | TGCAGCGCCCAGGCAGGTAATCAGCCCCAGCATTTT
- | TRBJ1-2 | TRBD1 | TRBV5-4 | CASSFFSRDRGLGYGYTF | TGTGCCAGCAGCTTTTTTTCCCGGGACAGGGGGCTAGGCTATGGCTACACCTTC
- | TRBJ2-5 | - | TRBV27 | CASSLRLDGGTQYF | TGTGCCAGCAGTCTCCGACTAGACGGAGGGACCCAGTACTTC
once | TRBJ1-5 | TRBD1 | TRBV19 | CASSIGQGRNQPQHF | TGTGCCAGTAGTATCGGACAGGGCCGCAATCAGCCCCAGCATTTT
- | TRBJ2-3 | TRBD2 | TRBV7-2 | CASSLWTSGWSSTDTQYF | TGTGCCAGCAGCTTATGGACTAGCGGGTGGTCTAGCACAGATACGCAGTATTTT
- | TRBJ2-3 | - | TRBV7-8 | CASSLAGMARQYF | TGTGCCAGCAGCTTAGCTGGCATGGCCCGGCAGTATTTT
- | TRBJ2-3 | TRBD2 | TRBV7-2 | CASSSGLAGTTDTQYF | TGTGCCAGCAGCTCTGGACTAGCGGGAACCACAGATACGCAGTATTTT
- | TRBJ1-4 | TRBD1 | TRBV6-4 | CASSVWGQGDEKLFF | TGTGCCAGCAGTGTTTGGGGACAGGGGGATGAAAAACTGTTTTTT
- | TRBJ1-3 | - | TRBV15 | CATSRLRTSKGNTIYF | TGTGCCACCAGCAGACTTAGGACTTCGAAAGGAAACACCATATATTTT
- | TRBJ1-5 | - | TRBV6-5 | CASSYPGQGNQPQHF | TGTGCCAGCAGTTACCCCGGGCAGGGGAATCAGCCCCAGCATTTT
- | TRBJ2-3 | - | TRBV28 | CASSPYTDTQYF | TGTGCCAGCAGTCCCTACACAGATACGCAGTATTTT
- | TRBJ2-1 | TRBD2 | TRBV5-1 | CASSPGTSGSHEQFF | TGCGCCAGCAGCCCCGGGACTAGCGGGAGCCATGAGCAGTTCTTC
- | TRBJ2-1 | - | TRBV6-7 | CASSYRAGQFF | TGTGCCAGCAGTTACCGCGCAGGGCAGTTCTTC
- | TRBJ1-1 | TRBD1 | TRBV7-3 | CASSLNAGGNTEAFF | TGTGCCAGCAGCTTAAATGCAGGGGGGAACACTGAAGCTTTCTTT